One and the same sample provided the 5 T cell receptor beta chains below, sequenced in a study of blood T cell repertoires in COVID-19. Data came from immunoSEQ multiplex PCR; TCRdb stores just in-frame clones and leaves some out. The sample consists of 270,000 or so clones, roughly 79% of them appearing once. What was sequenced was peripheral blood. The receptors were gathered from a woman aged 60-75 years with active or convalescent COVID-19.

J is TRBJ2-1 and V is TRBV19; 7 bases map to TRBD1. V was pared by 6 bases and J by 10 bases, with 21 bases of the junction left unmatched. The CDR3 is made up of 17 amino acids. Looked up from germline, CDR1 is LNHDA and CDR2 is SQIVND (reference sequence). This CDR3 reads CASSPRRQQGIGKEQFF. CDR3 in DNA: TGTGCCAGTAGCCCCAGACGACAACAGGGGATAGGCAAAGAGCAGTTCTTC.

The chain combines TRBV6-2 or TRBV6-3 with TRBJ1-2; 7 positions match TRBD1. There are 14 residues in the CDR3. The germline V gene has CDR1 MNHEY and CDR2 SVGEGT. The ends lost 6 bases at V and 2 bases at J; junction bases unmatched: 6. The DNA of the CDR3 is TGTGCCAGCAGCGAACCGGGACAGAACTATGGCTACACCTTC. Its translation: CASSEPGQNYGYTF.

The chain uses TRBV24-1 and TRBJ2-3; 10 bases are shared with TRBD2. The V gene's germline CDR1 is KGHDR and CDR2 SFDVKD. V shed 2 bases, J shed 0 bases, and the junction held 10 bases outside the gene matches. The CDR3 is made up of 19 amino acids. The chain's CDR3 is CATSDSIAGGGLSTDTQYF. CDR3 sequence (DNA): TGTGCCACCAGTGATTCTATAGCGGGGGGCGGCCTTAGCACAGATACGCAGTATTTT.

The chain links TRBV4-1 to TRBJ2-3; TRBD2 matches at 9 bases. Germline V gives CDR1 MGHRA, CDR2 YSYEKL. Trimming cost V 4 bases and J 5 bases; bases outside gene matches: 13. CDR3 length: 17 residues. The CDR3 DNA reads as TGCGCCAGCAGCCCGCGTGCCGCGGGGGGGCAGGGAGATACGCAGTATTTT. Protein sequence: CASSPRAAGGQGDTQYF.

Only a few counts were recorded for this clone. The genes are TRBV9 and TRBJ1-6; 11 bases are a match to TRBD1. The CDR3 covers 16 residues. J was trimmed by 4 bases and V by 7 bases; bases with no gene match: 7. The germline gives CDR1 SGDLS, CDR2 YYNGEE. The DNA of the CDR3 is TGTGCCAGCGCCCGGGGACAGGGGGAGTATAATTCACCCCTCCACTTT. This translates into CASARGQGEYNSPLHF.